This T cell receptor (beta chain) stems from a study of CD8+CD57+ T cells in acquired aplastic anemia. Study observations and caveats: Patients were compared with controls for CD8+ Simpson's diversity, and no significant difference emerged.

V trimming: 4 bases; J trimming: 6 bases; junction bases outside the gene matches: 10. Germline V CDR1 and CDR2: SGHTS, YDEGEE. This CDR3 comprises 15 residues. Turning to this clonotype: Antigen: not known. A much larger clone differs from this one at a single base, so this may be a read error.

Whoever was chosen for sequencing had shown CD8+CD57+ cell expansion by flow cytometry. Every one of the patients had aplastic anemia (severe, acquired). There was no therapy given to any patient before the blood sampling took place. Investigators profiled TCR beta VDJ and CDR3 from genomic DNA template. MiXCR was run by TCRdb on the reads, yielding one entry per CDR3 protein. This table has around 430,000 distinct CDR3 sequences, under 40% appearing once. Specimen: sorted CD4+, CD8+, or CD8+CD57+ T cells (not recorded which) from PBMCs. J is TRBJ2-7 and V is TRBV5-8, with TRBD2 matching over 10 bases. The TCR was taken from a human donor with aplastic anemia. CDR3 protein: CASSLRASGRPEQYF. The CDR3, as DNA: TGTGCCAGCAGCCTCCGGGCTAGCGGGAGACCCGAGCAGTACTTC.